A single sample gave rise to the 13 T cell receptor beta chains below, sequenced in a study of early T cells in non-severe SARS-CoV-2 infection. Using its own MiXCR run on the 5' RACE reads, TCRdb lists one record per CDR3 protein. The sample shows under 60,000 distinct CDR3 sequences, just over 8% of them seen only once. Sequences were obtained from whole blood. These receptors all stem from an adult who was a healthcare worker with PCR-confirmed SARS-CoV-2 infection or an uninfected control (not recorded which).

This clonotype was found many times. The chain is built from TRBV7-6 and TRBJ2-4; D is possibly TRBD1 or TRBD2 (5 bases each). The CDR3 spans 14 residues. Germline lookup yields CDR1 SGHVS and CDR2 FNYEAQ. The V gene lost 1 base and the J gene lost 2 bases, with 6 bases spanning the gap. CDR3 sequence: CASSLGGTKNIQYF. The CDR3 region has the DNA TGTGCCAGCAGCTTAGGGGGGACCAAAAACATTCAGTACTTC.

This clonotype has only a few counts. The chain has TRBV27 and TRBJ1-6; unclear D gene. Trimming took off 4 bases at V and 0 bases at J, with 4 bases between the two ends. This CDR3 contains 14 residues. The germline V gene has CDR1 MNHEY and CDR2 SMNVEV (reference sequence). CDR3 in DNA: TGTGCCAGCAGTTCGAGCTCCTATAATTCACCCCTCCACTTT. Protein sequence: CASSSSSYNSPLHF.

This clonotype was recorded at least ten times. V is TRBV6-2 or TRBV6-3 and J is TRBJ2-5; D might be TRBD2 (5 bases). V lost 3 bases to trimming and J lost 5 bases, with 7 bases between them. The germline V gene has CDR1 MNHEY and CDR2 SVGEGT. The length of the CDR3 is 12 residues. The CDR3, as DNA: TGTGCCAGCAGTTATACTAGGGAGACCCAGTACTTC. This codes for CASSYTRETQYF.

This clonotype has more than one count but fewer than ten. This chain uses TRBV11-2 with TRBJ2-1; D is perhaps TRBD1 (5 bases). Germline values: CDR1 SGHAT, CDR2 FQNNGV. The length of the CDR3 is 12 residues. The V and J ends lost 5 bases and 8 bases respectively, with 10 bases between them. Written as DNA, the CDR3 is TGTGCCAGCAGCCCGGACACGGATGAGCAGTTCTTC. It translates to CASSPDTDEQFF. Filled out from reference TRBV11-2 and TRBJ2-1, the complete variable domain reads EAGVAQSPRYKIIEKRQSVAFWCNPISGHATLYWYQQILGQGPKLLIQFQNNGVVDDSQLPKDRFSAERLKGVDSTLKIQPAKLEDSAVYLCASSPDTDEQFFGPGTRLTVL.

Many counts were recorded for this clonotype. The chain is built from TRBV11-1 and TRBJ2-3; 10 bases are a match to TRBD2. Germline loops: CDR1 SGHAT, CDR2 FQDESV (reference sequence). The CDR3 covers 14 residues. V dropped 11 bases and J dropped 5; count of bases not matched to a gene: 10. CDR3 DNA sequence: TGTGCCCTCGTAGAGCGGGAGGGCCGAGATACGCAGTATTTT. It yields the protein CALVEREGRDTQYF.

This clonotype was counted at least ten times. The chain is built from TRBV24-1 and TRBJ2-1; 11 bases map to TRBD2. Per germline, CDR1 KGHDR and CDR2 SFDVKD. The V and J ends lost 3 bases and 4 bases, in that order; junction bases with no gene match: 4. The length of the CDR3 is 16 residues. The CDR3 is CATSDPLAGEYNEQFF. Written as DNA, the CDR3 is TGTGCCACCAGTGATCCACTAGCGGGAGAGTACAATGAGCAGTTCTTC.

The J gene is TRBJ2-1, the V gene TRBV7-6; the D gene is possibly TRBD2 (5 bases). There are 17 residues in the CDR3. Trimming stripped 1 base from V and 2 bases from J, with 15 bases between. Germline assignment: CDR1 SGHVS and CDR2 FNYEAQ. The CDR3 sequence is CASSLGANRDTYNEQFF. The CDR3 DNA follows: TGTGCCAGCAGCTTAGGGGCCAACCGGGATACCTACAATGAGCAGTTCTTC.

CDR3 bases: TGTGCCAGCAGTTACTCGCCCCCGCGACTGGGCCGGGGGGACGGAGATACGCAGTATTTT. It codes for CASSYSPPRLGRGDGDTQYF. V is TRBV6-5 and J is TRBJ2-3; 7 bases line up with TRBD2. V lost 0 bases to trimming and J lost 5 bases; unmatched junction nucleotides: 20. The germline gives CDR1 MNHEY, CDR2 SVGAGI. This CDR3 is 20 amino acids long.

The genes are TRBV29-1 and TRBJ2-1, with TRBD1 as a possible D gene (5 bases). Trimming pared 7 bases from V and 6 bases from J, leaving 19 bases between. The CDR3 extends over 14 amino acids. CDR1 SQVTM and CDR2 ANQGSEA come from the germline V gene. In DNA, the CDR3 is TGCAGCGCCCCTGGCCAGGGCCTCCGCAATGAGCAGTTCTTC. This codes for CSAPGQGLRNEQFF.

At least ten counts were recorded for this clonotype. The DNA of the CDR3 is TGTGCCAGCGGAGGGCAGGGGGCTAATCAGCCCCAGCATTTT. Its protein is CASGGQGANQPQHF. The V gene is TRBV19, the J gene TRBJ1-5; 8 nucleotides line up with TRBD1. Per germline, CDR1 LNHDA and CDR2 SQIVND (reference sequence). V lost 9 bases and J lost 4; bases outside the gene matches: 8. This CDR3 region has 14 residues.

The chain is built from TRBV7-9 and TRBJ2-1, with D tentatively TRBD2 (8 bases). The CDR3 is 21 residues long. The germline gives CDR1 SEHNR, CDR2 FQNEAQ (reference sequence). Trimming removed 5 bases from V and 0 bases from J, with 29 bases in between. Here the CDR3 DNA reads TGTGCCAGCAGCACCTCTTTTATAGCGGGACAGATTCAGGGCTCCTACAATGAGCAGTTCTTC. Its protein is CASSTSFIAGQIQGSYNEQFF.

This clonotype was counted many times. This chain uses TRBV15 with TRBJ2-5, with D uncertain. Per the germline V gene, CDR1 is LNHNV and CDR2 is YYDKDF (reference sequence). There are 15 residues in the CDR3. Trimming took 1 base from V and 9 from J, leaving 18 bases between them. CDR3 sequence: CATSRAPDISKAQYF. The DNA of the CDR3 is TGTGCCACCAGCAGAGCCCCCGACATAAGCAAGGCCCAGTACTTC.

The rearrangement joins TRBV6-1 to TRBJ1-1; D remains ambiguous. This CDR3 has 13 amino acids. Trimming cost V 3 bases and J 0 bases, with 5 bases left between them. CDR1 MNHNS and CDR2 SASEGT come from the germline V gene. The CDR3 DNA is TGTGCCAGCAGTGATATAATGAACACTGAAGCTTTCTTT. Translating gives CASSDIMNTEAFF.